The entry below gives a single T cell receptor beta chain sequence along with its context. Antigen: not known. CDR3 length: 18 amino acids. Germline trimming cut 0 bases from V and 5 bases from J; bases unmatched to any gene: 8. Germline V gene data show CDR1 as LGHNA and CDR2 as YNFKEQ. The data belong to a study of early T cells in non-severe SARS-CoV-2 infection. Points from the study as a whole: VDJdb matching skewed toward anti-spike CD8 responses, missing private and CD4 specificities.

A single record per CDR3 protein comes from TCRdb applying MiXCR to the 5' RACE reads. The data hold 55,000 to 65,000 distinct CDR3 sequences, with about 15% observed a single time. The TCR originated in an adult who was a healthcare worker with PCR-confirmed SARS-CoV-2 infection or an uninfected control (not recorded which). This chain connects TRBV4-2 to TRBJ2-7, with 15 bases identical to TRBD2. The specimen comprised whole blood, sampled at baseline. The CDR3 protein is CASSQDPAGTSGRNEQYF. The CDR3 coding sequence is TGTGCCAGCAGCCAAGATCCGGCGGGGACTAGCGGGAGGAACGAGCAGTACTTC.